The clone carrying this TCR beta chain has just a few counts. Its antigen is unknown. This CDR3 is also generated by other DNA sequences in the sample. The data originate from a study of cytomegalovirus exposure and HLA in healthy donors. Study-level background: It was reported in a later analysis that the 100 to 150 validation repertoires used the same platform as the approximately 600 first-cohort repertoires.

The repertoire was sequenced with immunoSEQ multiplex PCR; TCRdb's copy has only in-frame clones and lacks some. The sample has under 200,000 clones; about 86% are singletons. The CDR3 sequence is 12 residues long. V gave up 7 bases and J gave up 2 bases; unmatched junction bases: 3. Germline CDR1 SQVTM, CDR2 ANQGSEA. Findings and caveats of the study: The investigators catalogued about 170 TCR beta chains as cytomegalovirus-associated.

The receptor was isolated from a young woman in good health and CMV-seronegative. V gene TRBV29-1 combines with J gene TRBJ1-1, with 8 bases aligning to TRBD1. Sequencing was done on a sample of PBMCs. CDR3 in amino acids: CSAGTGNTEAFF. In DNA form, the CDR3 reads TGCAGCGCGGGGACAGGCAACACTGAAGCTTTCTTT.